The source of this T cell receptor (beta chain) is a study of T cell repertoires in cytomegalovirus infection. V lost 10 bases, J lost 5 bases, and 19 bases lay in between. The CDR3 has 14 residues. TCRdb re-called the reads through MiXCR, storing one row per CDR3 protein. The sample lists some 300,000 distinct CDR3 sequences; around 9.6% were seen once. Source material: PBMCs. This clonotype originated in a human donor in good health (CMV status not recorded). Some clones in this sample may be carry-over from other donors' samples. The chain recombines TRBV12-3 or TRBV12-4 with TRBJ2-3; D possibly matches TRBD1 or TRBD2 (6 bases each). CDR3 sequence: CAIGWGAKGDTQYF. The CDR3 nucleotides read TGTGCCATCGGTTGGGGGGCGAAGGGAGATACGCAGTATTTT.